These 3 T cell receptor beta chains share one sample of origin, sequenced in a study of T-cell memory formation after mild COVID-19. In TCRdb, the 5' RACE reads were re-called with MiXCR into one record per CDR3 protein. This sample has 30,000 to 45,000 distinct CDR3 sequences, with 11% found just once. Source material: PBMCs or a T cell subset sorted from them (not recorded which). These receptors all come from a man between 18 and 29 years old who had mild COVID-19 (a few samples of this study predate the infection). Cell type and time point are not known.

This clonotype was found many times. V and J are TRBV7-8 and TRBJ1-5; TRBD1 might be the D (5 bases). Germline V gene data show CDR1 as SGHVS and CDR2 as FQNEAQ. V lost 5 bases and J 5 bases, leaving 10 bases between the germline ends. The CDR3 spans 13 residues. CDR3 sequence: CASSGRGDQPQHF. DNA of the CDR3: TGTGCCAGCAGCGGAAGGGGAGATCAGCCCCAGCATTTT.

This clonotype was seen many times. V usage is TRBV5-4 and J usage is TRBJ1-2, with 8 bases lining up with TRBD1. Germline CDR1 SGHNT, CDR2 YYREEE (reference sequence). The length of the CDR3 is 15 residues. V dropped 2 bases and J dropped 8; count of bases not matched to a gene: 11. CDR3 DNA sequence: TGTGCCAGCAGCTTCCAGGGGGCTTTGGTGGGCGGCTACACCTTC. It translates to CASSFQGALVGGYTF.

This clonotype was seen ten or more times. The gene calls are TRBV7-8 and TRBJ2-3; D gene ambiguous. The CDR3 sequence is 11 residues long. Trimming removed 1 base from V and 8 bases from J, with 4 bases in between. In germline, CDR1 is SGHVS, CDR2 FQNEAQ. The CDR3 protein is CASSLGGTQYF. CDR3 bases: TGTGCCAGCAGCTTAGGGGGTACGCAGTATTTT.